This TCR beta chain was sequenced during a study of blood T cells in healthy people across ages. Whole-study findings and limits: Compared with aged donors, long-lived donors showed fewer expanded clones, suggesting selection. Investigators viewed diversity estimates from one million T cells as underestimates, the study reported.

This CDR3 region has 14 residues. The germline V and J ends were trimmed by 2 bases and 7 bases, with 14 bases remaining between them. CDR1 and CDR2 from the germline V gene are MGHDK and SYGVNS. This clonotype turned up a few times. The antigen is not known. Sample-barcoded 5' priming and a J-beta primer mix drove a second PCR of about 7 to 12 cycles. TCRdb called the 5' RACE reads again in MiXCR, with one record for every CDR3 protein. The sample holds fewer than 900,000 distinct CDR3 sequences, more than 40% seen once. The donors, all healthy, were Caucasians living in Russia, aged about 6 to 100. Drawing of peripheral blood yielded ten milliliters from each donor.

The sample taken for sequencing was blood. The origin of this receptor is an older woman in good health. This chain links TRBV25-1 with TRBJ1-2; D call uncertain. DNA of the CDR3: TGTGCCAGCAGTGAAAGTGCCAGCCTTATTGGCTACACCTTC. This sequence encodes CASSESASLIGYTF.